This T cell receptor (beta chain) is from a study of metastatic and nonmetastatic thyroid tumors. Every patient was untreated before thyroid surgery. TCRdb reprocessed the PCR reads via MiXCR. The data show 35,000 to 45,000 clones, roughly 3.1% seen once. Material for sequencing was blood. This clonotype originated in a female donor with papillary thyroid cancer or a benign thyroid nodule (not recorded which). Some clones in this sample may be carry-over from other donors' samples.

The CDR3 DNA is TGTGCCAGCAGTGCCATGACTTGGGAGCAGTACTTC. Translated, it gives CASSAMTWEQYF. The V and J genes are TRBV12-3 or TRBV12-4 and TRBJ2-7, with no clear D. V lost 5 bases to trimming and J lost 7 bases, with 12 bases between them. The CDR3 length is 12 residues.